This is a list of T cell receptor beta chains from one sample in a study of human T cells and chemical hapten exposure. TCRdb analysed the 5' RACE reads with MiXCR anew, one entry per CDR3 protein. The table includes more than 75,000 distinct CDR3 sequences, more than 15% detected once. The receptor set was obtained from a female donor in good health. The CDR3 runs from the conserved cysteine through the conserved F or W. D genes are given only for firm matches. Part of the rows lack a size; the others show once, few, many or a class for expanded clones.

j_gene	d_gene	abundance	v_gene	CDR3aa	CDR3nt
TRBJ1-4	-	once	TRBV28	CASSSPRGANEKLFF	TGTGCCAGCAGTTCCCCCCGGGGAGCAAATGAAAAACTGTTTTTT
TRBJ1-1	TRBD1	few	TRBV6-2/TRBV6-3	CASTPFGGGGWNTEAFF	TGTGCCAGCACCCCGTTTGGAGGGGGCGGTTGGAACACTGAAGCTTTCTTT
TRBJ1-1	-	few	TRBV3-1	CASSQDSGTSAFF	TGTGCCAGCAGCCAAGATAGTGGGACTTCAGCTTTCTTT
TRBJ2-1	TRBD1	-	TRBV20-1	CSARGTGTIGEQFF	TGCAGTGCTAGAGGGACAGGGACCATTGGTGAGCAGTTCTTC
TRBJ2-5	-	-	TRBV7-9	CASSQTGTEKETQYF	TGTGCCAGCAGCCAAACCGGGACTGAGAAAGAGACCCAGTACTTC
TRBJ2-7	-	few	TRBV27	CASSFVQSLYEQYF	TGTGCCAGCAGTTTTGTACAGTCTCTATACGAGCAGTACTTC
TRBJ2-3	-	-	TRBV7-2	CASSLARSLSDTQYF	TGTGCCAGCAGCTTAGCGCGATCTCTCTCAGATACGCAGTATTTT
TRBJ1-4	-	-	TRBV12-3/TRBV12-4	CASSLLGATNEKLFF	TGTGCCAGCAGTTTATTAGGGGCAACTAATGAAAAACTGTTTTTT
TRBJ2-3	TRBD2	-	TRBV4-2	CASSSRGGTSTDTQYF	TGTGCCAGCAGCTCACGCGGGGGTACTAGCACAGATACGCAGTATTTT
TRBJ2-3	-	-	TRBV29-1	CSSEGPTDTQYF	TGCAGCTCCGAGGGTCCCACAGATACGCAGTATTTT
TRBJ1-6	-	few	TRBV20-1	CSARGLGGTSPLHF	TGCAGTGCTAGGGGCTTGGGGGGGACTTCACCCCTCCACTTT
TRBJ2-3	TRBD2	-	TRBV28	CASRGTSPYTQYF	TGTGCCAGCAGGGGGACTAGCCCGTATACGCAGTATTTT
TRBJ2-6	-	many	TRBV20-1	CSARGGGANVLTF	TGCAGTGCTAGAGGGGGCGGGGCCAACGTCCTGACTTTC
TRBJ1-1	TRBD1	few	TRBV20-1	CSAPWGRGQDENTEAFF	TGCAGTGCTCCCTGGGGCAGGGGGCAGGATGAGAACACTGAAGCTTTCTTT
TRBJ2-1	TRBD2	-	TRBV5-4	CASSLTSGGVGEQFF	TGTGCCAGCAGCTTGACTAGCGGGGGGGTAGGTGAGCAGTTCTTC
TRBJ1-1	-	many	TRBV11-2	CASTPLTGRGTEAFF	TGTGCCAGCACCCCGCTGACGGGGAGAGGCACTGAAGCTTTCTTT
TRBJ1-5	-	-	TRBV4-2	CASSQDPQTEYNQPQHF	TGTGCCAGCAGCCAAGATCCCCAGACAGAATACAATCAGCCCCAGCATTTT
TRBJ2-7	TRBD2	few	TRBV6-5	CASSYTGTSGHEQYF	TGTGCCAGCAGCTATACCGGGACTAGTGGCCACGAGCAGTACTTC
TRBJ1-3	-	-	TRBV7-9	CASSPTWDTGNTIYF	TGTGCCAGCAGTCCTACGTGGGACACTGGAAACACCATATATTTT
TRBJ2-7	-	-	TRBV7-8	CASSLEATNPMEQYF	TGTGCCAGCAGCTTAGAGGCCACTAACCCGATGGAGCAGTACTTC
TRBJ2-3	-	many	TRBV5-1	CASSSQLSTADTQYF	TGCGCCAGCAGCTCCCAGCTATCGACGGCAGATACGCAGTATTTT
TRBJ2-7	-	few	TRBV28	CATRSVVYEQYF	TGTGCCACCCGAAGTGTGGTCTACGAGCAGTACTTC
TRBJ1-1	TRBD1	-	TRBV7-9	CASSSQGTEAFF	TGTGCCAGCAGCTCACAGGGGACTGAAGCTTTCTTT
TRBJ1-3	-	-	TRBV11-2	CASSLSRGRNTIYF	TGTGCCAGCAGCTTATCGCGCGGTCGAAACACCATATATTTT
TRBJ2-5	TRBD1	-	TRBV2	CASIDSRDRRKETQYF	TGTGCCAGCATTGATAGCCGGGACAGAAGAAAAGAGACCCAGTACTTC
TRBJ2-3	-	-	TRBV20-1	CSARDDSITDTQYF	TGCAGTGCTAGAGATGATTCCATCACAGATACGCAGTATTTT
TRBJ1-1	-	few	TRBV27	CASSFIGGGTEAFF	TGTGCCAGCAGTTTTATCGGGGGCGGCACTGAAGCTTTCTTT
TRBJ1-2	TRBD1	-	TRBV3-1	CASSHATGTYGYTF	TGTGCCAGCAGCCATGCGACAGGGACCTATGGCTACACCTTC
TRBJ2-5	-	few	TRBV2	CASSDQQYQETQYF	TGTGCCAGCAGTGATCAACAGTACCAAGAGACCCAGTACTTC
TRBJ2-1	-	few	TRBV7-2	CASSLVQVGYEQFF	TGTGCCAGCAGCTTAGTACAGGTAGGGTATGAGCAGTTCTTC
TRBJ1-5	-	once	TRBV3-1	CASSPSGENQPQHF	TGTGCCAGCAGCCCCTCCGGGGAGAATCAGCCCCAGCATTTT
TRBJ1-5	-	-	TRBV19	CASSMDTTYSNQPQHF	TGTGCCAGTAGTATGGACACCACTTATAGCAATCAGCCCCAGCATTTT
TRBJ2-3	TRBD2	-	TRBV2	CASRRYGLAGISTDTQYF	TGTGCCAGCAGAAGATATGGACTAGCGGGGATAAGCACAGATACGCAGTATTTT
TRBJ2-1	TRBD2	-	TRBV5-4	CASSVTSGRRNEQFF	TGTGCCAGCAGCGTGACTAGCGGGAGGCGCAATGAGCAGTTCTTC
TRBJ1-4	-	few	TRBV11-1	CASSPRDIAYEKLFF	TGTGCCAGCAGCCCCCGGGACATTGCTTATGAAAAACTGTTTTTT
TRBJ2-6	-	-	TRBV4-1	CASSHPRGAGANVLTF	TGCGCCAGCAGCCACCCCAGGGGGGCTGGGGCCAACGTCCTGACTTTC
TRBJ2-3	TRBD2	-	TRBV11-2	CASSSLADRTDTQYF	TGTGCCAGCAGCTCACTAGCGGACAGAACAGATACGCAGTATTTT
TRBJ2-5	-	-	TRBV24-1	CATSGGRGQETQYF	TGTGCCACCAGTGGCGGTCGGGGACAAGAGACCCAGTACTTC
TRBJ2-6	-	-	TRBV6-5	CATKTGTSSGANVLTF	TGTGCCACCAAGACAGGGACTTCCTCTGGGGCCAACGTCCTGACTTTC
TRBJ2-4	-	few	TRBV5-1	CASSLASSHVAKNIQYF	TGCGCCAGCAGCTTGGCCTCTAGCCACGTAGCCAAAAACATTCAGTACTTC
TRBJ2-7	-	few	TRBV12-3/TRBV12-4	CASSPGGSLGGEQYF	TGTGCCAGCAGTCCGGGCGGGAGCTTAGGGGGCGAGCAGTACTTC
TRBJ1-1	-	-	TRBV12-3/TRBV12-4	CASSHSGMTTEAFF	TGTGCCAGCAGTCACTCAGGGATGACAACTGAAGCTTTCTTT
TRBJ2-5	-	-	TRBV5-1	CASSLGDGWTQYF	TGCGCCAGCAGCTTGGGGGACGGATGGACCCAGTACTTC
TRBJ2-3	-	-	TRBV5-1	CASSIGTTSSTDTQYF	TGCGCCAGCAGCATAGGGACCACCTCTAGCACAGATACGCAGTATTTT
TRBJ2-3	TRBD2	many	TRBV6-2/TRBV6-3	CASSYGLATDTQYF	TGTGCCAGCAGTTACGGACTAGCCACAGATACGCAGTATTTT
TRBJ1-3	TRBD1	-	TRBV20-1	CSARDLPGQGANTIYF	TGCAGTGCTAGAGATCTTCCGGGACAGGGGGCAAACACCATATATTTT
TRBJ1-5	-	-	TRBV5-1	CASSLGAPESAQHF	TGCGCCAGCAGCTTGGGTGCCCCTGAATCGGCCCAGCATTTT